This T cell receptor (beta chain) was sequenced during a study of OX40 agonist ivuxolimab in advanced cancers. On the study more broadly: Ivuxolimab doses were 0.01, 0.1, 0.3, 1.5, 3 or 10 mg/kg every 2 weeks. Partial responses were seen in three patients, one with hepatocellular carcinoma and two with cutaneous melanoma. Study outcomes and limitations: The CD4+ and CD8+ T cells in the blood had expanded clonally by week 6 at 0.1 to 3.0 mg/kg. On average, CD8+ T cells had more expanded clones than CD4+.

The assay was immunoSEQ multiplex PCR, and TCRdb's table has in-frame clones only and misses some. The sample includes roughly 100,000 clones, approximately 80% of them seen just once. With regard to this clone: Its antigen is undetermined.

Sequences were derived from CD4+ or CD8+ T cells sorted from blood, sampled in a trial of the OX40 agonist ivuxolimab. This clonotype was sampled from an adult with an advanced solid tumor such as melanoma, head and neck, liver or kidney cancer.

As DNA, the CDR3 is TGTGCCAGCAGTTTACCAGGCCCCTCCTACGAGCAGTACTTC. It codes for CASSLPGPSYEQYF. The rearrangement uses TRBV28 and TRBJ2-5; D not certain. The J call may be incorrect, as the DNA end agrees better with TRBJ2-7. The CDR3 is made up of 14 amino acids. In germline, CDR1 is MDHEN, CDR2 SYDVKM.